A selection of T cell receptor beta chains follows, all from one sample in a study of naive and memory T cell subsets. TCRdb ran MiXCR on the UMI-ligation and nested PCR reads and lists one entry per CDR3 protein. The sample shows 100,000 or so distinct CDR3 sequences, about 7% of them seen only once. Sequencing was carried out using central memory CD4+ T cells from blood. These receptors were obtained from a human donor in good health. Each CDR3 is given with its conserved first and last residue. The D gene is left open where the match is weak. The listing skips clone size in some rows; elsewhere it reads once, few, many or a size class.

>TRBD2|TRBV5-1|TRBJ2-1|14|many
TGCGCCAGCAGCCCCTGGACTAGCGGCAATGAGCAGTTCTTC
CASSPWTSGNEQFF
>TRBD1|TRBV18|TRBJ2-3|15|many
TGTGCCAGCTCACCCCGGGACAGTGGGACAGATACGCAGTATTTT
CASSPRDSGTDTQYF
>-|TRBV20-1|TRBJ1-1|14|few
TGCAGTGCTAGGGGGGGAGGGGGGCCCACTGAAGCTTTCTTT
CSARGGGGPTEAFF
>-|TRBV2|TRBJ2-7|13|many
TGTGCCAGCGACCCCCGGGGAAAGAGGGAGCAGTACTTC
CASDPRGKREQYF
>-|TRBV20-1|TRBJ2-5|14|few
TGCAGTGCTAGAGATCGACGGGGACAAGAGACCCAGTACTTC
CSARDRRGQETQYF
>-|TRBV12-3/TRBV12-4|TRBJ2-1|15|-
TGTGCCAGCAGTTTAGCGCCGGGTTCCTACAATGAGCAGTTCTTC
CASSLAPGSYNEQFF
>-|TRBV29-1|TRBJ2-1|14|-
TGCAGCGTTGCTCTGTCGGGTCGCATCAATGAGCAGTTCTTC
CSVALSGRINEQFF
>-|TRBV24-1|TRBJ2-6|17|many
TGTGCCACCAGTGATGGATCCTACGGACCCGGGGCCAACGTCCTGACTTTC
CATSDGSYGPGANVLTF
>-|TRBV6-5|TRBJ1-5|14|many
TGTGCCAGCAGTAACGGGGGCGGCAATCAGCCCCAGCATTTT
CASSNGGGNQPQHF
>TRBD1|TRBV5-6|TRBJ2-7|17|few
TGTGCCAGCAGCCCCCTTGGTGGGGACAGGGGACGGAACGAGCAGTACTTC
CASSPLGGDRGRNEQYF
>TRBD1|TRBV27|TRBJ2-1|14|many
TGTGCCAGCAGAAGCGGACAGGTAAACAATGAGCAGTTCTTC
CASRSGQVNNEQFF
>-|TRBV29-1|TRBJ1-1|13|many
TGCAGCGTTGAAAGGCAGGTGAACACTGAAGCTTTCTTT
CSVERQVNTEAFF
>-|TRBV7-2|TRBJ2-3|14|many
TGTGCCAGCAGCGCACGGGGCGGAACAGATACGCAGTATTTT
CASSARGGTDTQYF
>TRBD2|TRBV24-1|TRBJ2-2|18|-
TGTGCCACCAGTGATCCGGGACTAGCGGGATTTAGGACCGGGGAGCTGTTTTTT
CATSDPGLAGFRTGELFF
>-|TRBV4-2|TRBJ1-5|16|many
TGTGCCAGCAGCCAAGGGGAGGCGGGGGGCAATCAGCCCCAGCATTTT
CASSQGEAGGNQPQHF
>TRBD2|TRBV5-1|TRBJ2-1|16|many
TGCGCCAGCAGCTTGGTAGCTAGCGGACTCTACAATGAGCAGTTCTTC
CASSLVASGLYNEQFF
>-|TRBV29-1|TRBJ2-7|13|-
TGCAGCGTAGGATTCACCGGGACCCAGGAGCAGTACTTC
CSVGFTGTQEQYF
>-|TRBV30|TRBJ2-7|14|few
TGTGCCTGGAGCGTGCGGGACGGGTTCTACGAGCAGTACTTC
CAWSVRDGFYEQYF
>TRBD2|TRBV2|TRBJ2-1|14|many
TGTGCCAGCGAAGGGAGGGGCTCCTACAATGAGCAGTTCTTC
CASEGRGSYNEQFF
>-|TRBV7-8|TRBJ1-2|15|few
TGTGCCAGCAGCCCCAACAAGGCCTGGGCAGGTGGCTACACCTTC
CASSPNKAWAGGYTF
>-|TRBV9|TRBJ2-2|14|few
TGTGCCAGCAGTGATATTTCAGCATTCGGGGAGCTGTTTTTT
CASSDISAFGELFF
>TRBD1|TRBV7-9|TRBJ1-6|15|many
TGTGCCAGCAGCGCCCGGGACAGCTATAATTCACCCCTCCACTTT
CASSARDSYNSPLHF
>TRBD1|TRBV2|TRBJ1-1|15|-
TGTGCCAGCGAACGGGACAGGGGGCCGAACACTGAAGCTTTCTTT
CASERDRGPNTEAFF
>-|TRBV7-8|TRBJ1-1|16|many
TGTGCCAGCAGCCCCCGTACAGGGTTACTGAACACTGAAGCTTTCTTT
CASSPRTGLLNTEAFF
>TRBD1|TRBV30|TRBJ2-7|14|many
TGTGCCTGGGGGAAAGGACAGGGCACCTACGAGCAGTACTTC
CAWGKGQGTYEQYF
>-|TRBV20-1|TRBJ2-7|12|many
TGCAGTGCTAAACCAGTTCAGGGCGAGCAGTACTTC
CSAKPVQGEQYF
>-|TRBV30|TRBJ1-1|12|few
TGTACTTCTAGGACCCTAAACACTGAAGCTTTCTTT
CTSRTLNTEAFF
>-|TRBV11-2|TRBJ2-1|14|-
TGTGCCAGCAGCTTAGGACAAAGGGGTGATGAGCAGTTCTTC
CASSLGQRGDEQFF
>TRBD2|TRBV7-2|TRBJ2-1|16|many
TGTGCCAGCAGCTCCTCCGGGACTAGCGGGAGCAATGAGCAGTTCTTC
CASSSSGTSGSNEQFF
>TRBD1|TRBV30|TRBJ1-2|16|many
TGTGCCTGGAGTCTGACAATAGGGACAGGGACCTATGGCTACACCTTC
CAWSLTIGTGTYGYTF
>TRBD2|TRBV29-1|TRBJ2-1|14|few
TGCAGCGGGGGACTAGCGGGATTTTACAATGAGCAGTTCTTC
CSGGLAGFYNEQFF
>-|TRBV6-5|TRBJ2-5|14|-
TGTGCCAGCAGGTGGGGAGGGGGCGTGGAGACCCAGTACTTC
CASRWGGGVETQYF
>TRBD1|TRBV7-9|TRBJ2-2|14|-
TGTGCCAGCGGGGGACAGGGTGTGTACGGGGAGCTGTTTTTT
CASGGQGVYGELFF
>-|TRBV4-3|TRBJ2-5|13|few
TGCGCCAGCAGCCAAGACTCACAAGAGACCCAGTACTTC
CASSQDSQETQYF
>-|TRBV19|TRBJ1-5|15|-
TGTGCCAGTAGTATGCAACCCAGGGGTGGTGAGCCCCAGCATTTT
CASSMQPRGGEPQHF
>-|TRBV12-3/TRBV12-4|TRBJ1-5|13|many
TGTGCCAGCAGTTCAGGATGGGGGCAGCCCCAGCATTTT
CASSSGWGQPQHF
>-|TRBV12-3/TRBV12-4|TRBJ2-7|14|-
TGTGCCAGCAGTTTCCTAGCGACTACCTACGAGCAGTACTTC
CASSFLATTYEQYF